This T cell receptor beta chain is drawn from a study of cytomegalovirus exposure and HLA in healthy donors. PCR primers comprised 60 Vbeta and 13 Jbeta primers. Some clones are missing from TCRdb's copy, which holds only in-frame ones; the method was immunoSEQ multiplex PCR. The repertoire includes 200,000 or so clones, about 80% of them detected once, and under 0.8% sits in the top ten. This clone has more than one count but fewer than ten. Its specificity is not known. Per the germline V gene, CDR1 is SGHTA and CDR2 is FQGNSA. The CDR3 runs 14 residues. The V end was cut by 5 bases, the J end by 0 bases, with 11 bases between. General observations from the study: Most sequenced TCRs were rare (though some public TCRs occurred in many donors). With high specificity and sensitivity, the classifier reportedly diagnosed cytomegalovirus status. Within a later analysis, the majority of CMV-associated TCR beta chains appeared HLA-restricted. Within the data, a cluster of highly shared sequence variants was likely a sequencing artifact.

Sequenced input: PBMCs. The clonotype originates from a man between 18 and 29 years old in good health and CMV-seronegative. The rearrangement links TRBV7-2 to TRBJ2-7; D is perhaps TRBD2 (5 bases). For the CDR3, the DNA is TGTGCCAGCAGCCTTCTTGGGAGCTCCTACGAGCAGTACTTC. It specifies CASSLLGSSYEQYF.